The 19 T cell receptor beta chains given below trace back to one sample, sequenced in a study of blood T cell repertoires in COVID-19. The table came from immunoSEQ multiplex PCR; TCRdb's copy has only in-frame clones and leaves some out. The data contain 210,000 or so clones, roughly nine tenths of them singletons. The sample was peripheral blood. Receptors originate from a man aged 35 to 55 with acute or convalescent COVID-19.

The V call is TRBV10-3, the J call TRBJ2-7; maybe TRBD1 (8 bases). From germline, CDR1 is ENHRY and CDR2 SYGVKD. This CDR3 has 13 amino acids. With 5 bases removed from V and 5 bases from J, the gap between germline ends came to 13 bases. The CDR3 bases are TGTGCCATCAGTCAAACAGGGGGGGACGAGCAGTACTTC. This gives the protein CAISQTGGDEQYF.

The chain joins TRBV7-2 to TRBJ1-6, with a tentative D call TRBD1 (5 bases). Germline values: CDR1 SGHTA, CDR2 FQGNSA. V lost 1 base and J 7 bases, leaving 8 bases between the germline ends. CDR3 length: 14 residues. Here the CDR3 reads CASSLGQKNSPLHF. For the CDR3, the DNA is TGTGCCAGCAGCTTAGGACAGAAAAATTCACCCCTCCACTTT.

The V and J genes are TRBV19 and TRBJ2-1; weak D call: TRBD2 (6 bases). The CDR3 is made up of 15 amino acids. V lost 0 bases to trimming and J lost 4 bases, with 10 bases between them. From germline, CDR1 is LNHDA and CDR2 SQIVND (reference sequence). CDR3 residues: CASSIDRRVYNEQFF. DNA of the CDR3: TGTGCCAGTAGTATAGATCGGAGGGTGTACAATGAGCAGTTCTTC.

V and J are TRBV25-1 and TRBJ2-3; D call uncertain. Deletions cut 5 bases from V and 0 bases from J, with 12 bases between. This CDR3 region has 15 residues. Germline values: CDR1 MGHDK, CDR2 SYGVNS. The CDR3 nucleotides are TGTGCCAGCAGTTATCGCGGCGGCAGCACAGATACGCAGTATTTT. As protein: CASSYRGGSTDTQYF.

The chain employs TRBV6-4 and TRBJ1-5; a weak D match, TRBD1 (5 bases). Germline CDR1 reads MRHNA; CDR2 reads SNTAGT. The germline V and J ends were trimmed by 4 bases and 4 bases, with 14 bases remaining between them. The length of the CDR3 is 15 residues. The CDR3 coding sequence is TGTGCCAGCAGTGTCGAATTTGGGGGGAATCAGCCCCAGCATTTT. Translating it yields CASSVEFGGNQPQHF.

The chain carries TRBV7-9 and TRBJ1-3; 7 nucleotides line up with TRBD1. The CDR3 has 15 amino acids. J gave up 4 bases and V 1 base, and 4 bases lay outside the gene matches. Per germline, CDR1 SEHNR and CDR2 FQNEAQ (reference sequence). CDR3 loop: CASSLEGGSGNTIYF. CDR3 bases: TGTGCCAGCAGCTTAGAAGGGGGCTCAGGAAACACCATATATTTT.

This clone was seen a single time. The chain links TRBV29-1 to TRBJ1-1; D not resolved. The V end was cut by 2 bases, the J end by 0 bases, with 7 bases between. This CDR3 is 13 amino acids long. Per the germline V gene, CDR1 is SQVTM and CDR2 is ANQGSEA. The CDR3: CSVERELNTEAFF. CDR3 coding DNA: TGCAGCGTTGAACGAGAACTGAACACTGAAGCTTTCTTT.

This chain links TRBV28 with TRBJ1-1; 8 nucleotides agree with TRBD1. The CDR3 has 15 residues. V shed 7 bases, J shed 4 bases, and the junction held 11 bases outside the gene matches. The germline CDR1 and CDR2 sequences are MDHEN and SYDVKM. DNA of the CDR3: TGTGCCAGCACCGCATCCGGGACAGGCCGCACTGAAGCTTTCTTT. Its protein is CASTASGTGRTEAFF.

The rearrangement links TRBV30 to TRBJ1-2; 8 bases are shared with TRBD1. The CDR3 consists of 15 residues. The germline V gene has CDR1 GTSNPN and CDR2 SVGIG (reference sequence). Germline trimming cut 2 bases from V and 3 bases from J; bases unmatched to any gene: 8. Here the CDR3 reads CAWSQWDRRDYGYTF. For the CDR3, the DNA is TGTGCCTGGAGTCAATGGGACAGGAGAGACTATGGCTACACCTTC.

The genes are TRBV30 and TRBJ1-1; possibly TRBD1 for D (6 bases). The V gene lost 3 bases and the J gene lost 7 bases, with 15 bases spanning the gap. CDR1 and CDR2 from the germline V gene are GTSNPN and SVGIG (reference sequence). The length of the CDR3 is 13 residues. CDR3 in amino acids: CAWRFRGSGEAFF. Written as DNA, the CDR3 is TGTGCCTGGAGATTCAGGGGTTCGGGTGAAGCTTTCTTT.

The chain recombines TRBV5-1 with TRBJ2-5, with 11 positions matching TRBD1. With 5 bases clipped from V and 4 bases from J, the junction kept 10 bases outside the gene matches. The CDR3 covers 16 residues. The germline CDR1 and CDR2 sequences are SGHRS and YFSETQ. The CDR3 reads CASREGTGGTGETQYF. As DNA, the CDR3 is TGCGCCAGCAGGGAGGGGACAGGGGGGACTGGAGAGACCCAGTACTTC. The full variable domain, its missing parts supplied by reference TRBV5-1 and TRBJ2-5, is KAGVTQTPRYLIKTRGQQVTLSCSPISGHRSVSWYQQTPGQGLQFLFEYFSETQRNKGNFPGRFSGRQFSNSRSEMNVSTLELGDSALYLCASREGTGGTGETQYFGPGTRLLVL.

V and J are TRBV6-5 and TRBJ1-6; perhaps TRBD1 as D (6 bases). This CDR3 has 14 amino acids. The V end was cut by 7 bases, the J end by 7 bases, with 14 bases between. The germline V gene has CDR1 MNHEY and CDR2 SVGAGI. CDR3 coding DNA: TGTGCCAGCACCCCCCGGGGGGGCAATTCACCCCTCCACTTT. Translating it yields CASTPRGGNSPLHF.

Only one count was recorded for this clone. This chain uses TRBV5-1 with TRBJ1-1; possibly TRBD1 for D (5 bases). Trimming stripped 4 bases from V and 0 bases from J, with 10 bases between. Germline values: CDR1 SGHRS, CDR2 YFSETQ. The CDR3 is 14 amino acids. The CDR3 DNA sequence: TGCGCCAGCAGCGATGGGGCCCTGAACACTGAAGCTTTCTTT. Its translation is CASSDGALNTEAFF. Supplemented by reference TRBV5-1 and TRBJ1-1, the full variable domain reads KAGVTQTPRYLIKTRGQQVTLSCSPISGHRSVSWYQQTPGQGLQFLFEYFSETQRNKGNFPGRFSGRQFSNSRSEMNVSTLELGDSALYLCASSDGALNTEAFFGQGTRLTVV.

The gene calls are TRBV6-6 and TRBJ2-1, with 7 bases that match TRBD2. CDR1 MNHNY and CDR2 SVGAGI come from the germline V gene (reference sequence). The trim removed 6 bases at V and 0 bases at J, leaving 5 bases unmatched. The CDR3 runs to 15 residues. This chain's CDR3 is CASRGGGSSYNEQFF. DNA for the CDR3: TGTGCCAGCAGAGGCGGGGGAAGCTCCTACAATGAGCAGTTCTTC.

The chain is built from TRBV19 and TRBJ1-1; D unclear. The CDR3 is made up of 13 amino acids. CDR1 and CDR2 from the germline V gene are LNHDA and SQIVND (reference sequence). Trimming cost V 8 bases and J 1 base, with 11 bases left between them. The DNA of the CDR3 is TGTGCCAGTTCGAGTAGTAAGAACACTGAAGCTTTCTTT. It encodes CASSSSKNTEAFF. The full variable domain, with the rest looked up from reference TRBV19 and TRBJ1-1, is DGGITQSPKYLFRKEGQNVTLSCEQNLNHDAMYWYRQDPGQGLRLIYYSQIVNDFQKGDIAEGYSVSREKKESFPLTVTSAQKNPTAFYLCASSSSKNTEAFFGQGTRLTVV.

This clone was counted between two and nine times. The genes are TRBV10-1 and TRBJ2-1; TRBD2 matches at 11 bases. The CDR3 sequence is 15 residues long. V lost 5 bases and J lost 10; bases outside the gene matches: 10. CDR1 is WNHNN, CDR2 SYGVQD, per germline (reference sequence). CDR3 loop: CASSPISGRVREQFF. The CDR3 coding sequence is TGCGCCAGCAGTCCAATTAGCGGGAGGGTCCGGGAGCAGTTCTTC.

The genes are TRBV19 and TRBJ2-7, with D maybe TRBD1 (6 bases). Per the germline V gene, CDR1 is LNHDA and CDR2 is SQIVND (reference sequence). The CDR3 spans 15 residues. V was shortened by 4 bases and J by 0 bases, with 13 bases between the two germline ends. CDR3 in amino acids: CASSNPQGSSYEQYF. CDR3 nucleotides: TGTGCCAGTAGTAACCCCCAGGGGAGCTCCTACGAGCAGTACTTC.

The J gene is TRBJ2-5, the V gene TRBV11-2, with 12 bases fitting TRBD2. Trimming removed 5 bases from V and 5 bases from J; junction bases left unmatched: 3. Germline lookup yields CDR1 SGHAT and CDR2 FQNNGV. CDR3 length equals 14 residues. The CDR3 DNA sequence: TGTGCCAGCAGCCCCGGACTAGCGGGGGAGACCCAGTACTTC. Translating gives CASSPGLAGETQYF.

This chain uses TRBV6-1 with TRBJ1-2; the D gene is possibly TRBD1 (5 bases). The V gene's germline CDR1 is MNHNS and CDR2 SASEGT. This CDR3 spans 14 amino acids. Trimming left V 0 bases short and J 3 bases short, with 8 bases between. The CDR3 DNA sequence: TGTGCCAGCAGTGAAGCTACAGGTGACTATGGCTACACCTTC. It is translated as CASSEATGDYGYTF.